The clone carrying this T cell receptor beta chain turned up a few times. A clone one base away is much larger, so this may be a read error. The data are from a study of CD8+CD57+ T cells in acquired aplastic anemia. Both TCR beta VDJ combination and CDR3 sequence profiling were carried out. Genomic DNA was the template for this profiling. Each CDR3 protein gets one entry after TCRdb re-called the reads with MiXCR. This repertoire shows about 210,000 distinct CDR3 sequences, roughly 55% found once; its top ten account for roughly 29%. V shed 4 bases and J shed 5 bases, with 10 bases lying between them. CDR1 is KGHDR and CDR2 is SFDVKD in the germline V gene. This CDR3 is built from 14 residues.

Sequenced sample: sorted CD4+, CD8+, or CD8+CD57+ T cells (not recorded which) from PBMCs. The chain couples TRBV24-1 to TRBJ2-2; TRBD2 is a possible D gene (5 bases). This TCR came from a human donor in good health. The DNA for the CDR3 is TGTGCCACCAGTGAAAGGCGGAGGACCGGGGAGCTGTTTTTT. This gives the protein CATSERRRTGELFF.